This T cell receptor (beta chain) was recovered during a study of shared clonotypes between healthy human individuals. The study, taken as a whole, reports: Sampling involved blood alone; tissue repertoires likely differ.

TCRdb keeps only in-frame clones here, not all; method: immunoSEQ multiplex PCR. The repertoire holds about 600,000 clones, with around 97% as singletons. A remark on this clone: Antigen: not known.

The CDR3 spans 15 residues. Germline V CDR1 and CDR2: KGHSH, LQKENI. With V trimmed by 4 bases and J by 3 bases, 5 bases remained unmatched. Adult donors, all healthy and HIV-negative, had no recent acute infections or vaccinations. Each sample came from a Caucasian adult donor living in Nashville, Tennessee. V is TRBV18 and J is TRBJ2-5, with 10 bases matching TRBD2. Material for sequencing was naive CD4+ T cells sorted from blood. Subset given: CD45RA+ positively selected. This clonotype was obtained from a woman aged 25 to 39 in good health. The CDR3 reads CASSHLAGAKETQYF. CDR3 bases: TGTGCCAGCTCACATCTAGCGGGAGCCAAAGAGACCCAGTACTTC.